These 32 T cell receptor beta chains were all obtained from the same sample, sequenced in a study of cytomegalovirus exposure and HLA in healthy donors. A multiplex PCR was run with 60 Vbeta primers and 13 Jbeta primers. Using immunoSEQ multiplex PCR, the repertoire was profiled, and TCRdb retains in-frame clones only, with some absent. The table records about 140,000 clones, about 80% of them present only once. Source material: PBMCs. All receptors derive from a woman aged 55-70 years in good health and CMV-seropositive.

The chain is built from TRBV2 and TRBJ2-7; 8 bases line up with TRBD1. The CDR3 loop spans 14 amino acids. V shed 8 bases, J shed 3 bases, and the junction held 9 bases outside the gene matches. CDR1 and CDR2 from the germline V gene are SNHLY and FYNNEI. This chain's CDR3 is CASGDRIALYEQYF. The CDR3, as DNA: TGTGCCAGCGGGGACAGGATTGCCCTCTACGAGCAGTACTTC. Full variable domain (outside the CDR3, taken from reference TRBV2 and TRBJ2-7): EPEVTQTPSHQVTQMGQEVILRCVPISNHLYFYWYRQILGQKVEFLVSFYNNEISEKSEIFDDQFSVERPDGSNFTLKIRSTKLEDSAMYFCASGDRIALYEQYFGPGTRLTVT.

The chain uses TRBV27 and TRBJ2-1, with 7 bases fitting TRBD1. The CDR3 sequence is 14 residues long. V dropped 5 bases and J dropped 1; count of bases not matched to a gene: 2. The germline V gene has CDR1 MNHEY and CDR2 SMNVEV (reference sequence). Here the CDR3 reads CASSEQGSYNEQFF. In nucleotides, the CDR3 is TGTGCCAGCAGTGAACAGGGGTCCTACAATGAGCAGTTCTTC.

In this sample, this clone turned up once. The chain recombines TRBV27 with TRBJ2-7, with 10 bases fitting TRBD1. V was pared by 6 bases and J by 3 bases, with 2 bases of the junction left unmatched. Germline values: CDR1 MNHEY, CDR2 SMNVEV (reference sequence). This CDR3 is built from 13 residues. The CDR3 region has the DNA TGTGCCAGCAGATGGACAGGGGGCTACGAGCAGTACTTC. Its translation: CASRWTGGYEQYF.

This clone was seen just once. V usage is TRBV14 and J usage is TRBJ2-3, with a possible D match to TRBD2 (6 bases). Germline CDR1 is SGHDN and CDR2 is FVKESK. Deletions cut 1 base from V and 0 bases from J, with 14 bases between. The CDR3 loop spans 17 amino acids. Here the CDR3 reads CASSQGAGRPSTDTQYF. CDR3 coding DNA: TGTGCCAGCAGCCAAGGGGCGGGACGGCCTAGCACAGATACGCAGTATTTT.

The chain uses TRBV7-3 and TRBJ2-1; 13 bases align to TRBD2. Germline loops: CDR1 SGHTA, CDR2 FQGTGA. With 5 bases clipped from V and 3 bases from J, the junction kept 1 base outside the gene matches. This CDR3 spans 15 amino acids. The CDR3: CASSRTSGSYNEQFF. As DNA, the CDR3 is TGTGCCAGCAGCCGGACTAGCGGGAGCTACAATGAGCAGTTCTTC.

This clone occurred once. The CDR3 DNA sequence: TGTGCCAGCAGCTCCCTTTACGAGCAGTACTTC. This sequence encodes CASSSLYEQYF. The chain carries TRBV11-2 and TRBJ2-7, with D uncertain. CDR3 length equals 11 residues. From germline, CDR1 is SGHAT and CDR2 FQNNGV. The germline V and J ends were trimmed by 4 bases and 4 bases, with 5 bases remaining between them. Full variable domain (outside the CDR3, taken from reference TRBV11-2 and TRBJ2-7): EAGVAQSPRYKIIEKRQSVAFWCNPISGHATLYWYQQILGQGPKLLIQFQNNGVVDDSQLPKDRFSAERLKGVDSTLKIQPAKLEDSAVYLCASSSLYEQYFGPGTRLTVT.

This chain uses TRBV30 with TRBJ1-5; unclear D gene. Germline V lookup: CDR1 GTSNPN, CDR2 SVGIG (reference sequence). Trimming removed 8 bases at V and 0 bases at J, with 14 bases between. The CDR3 spans 14 residues. The chain's CDR3 is CALTRENSNQPQHF. For the CDR3, the DNA is TGTGCCCTCACCCGGGAGAATAGCAATCAGCCCCAGCATTTT.

The chain employs TRBV5-1 and TRBJ2-7; TRBD2 matches 9 bases. The V segment lost 4 bases and the J segment 3 bases; nucleotides outside the gene matches: 8. This CDR3 is 15 amino acids long. Germline lookup yields CDR1 SGHRS and CDR2 YFSETQ. For the CDR3, the DNA is TGCGCCAGCAGCCAAGGACTAGCGTGGGACTACGAGCAGTACTTC. Encoded protein: CASSQGLAWDYEQYF.

V gene TRBV6-6 combines with J gene TRBJ2-2; D remains ambiguous. Trimming shortened V by 2 bases and J by 4 bases, and 8 bases separated the two germline ends. The CDR3 spans 14 residues. CDR1 is MNHNY, CDR2 SVGAGI, per germline (reference sequence). The CDR3 sequence is CASSYGAVTGELFF. The DNA for the CDR3 is TGTGCCAGCAGTTACGGCGCGGTCACCGGGGAGCTGTTTTTT.

This clone showed up just a few times. This chain links TRBV7-9 with TRBJ1-2, with 10 positions matching TRBD1. With 6 bases clipped from V and 8 bases from J, the junction kept 18 bases outside the gene matches. The CDR3 has 17 residues. Germline V lookup: CDR1 SEHNR, CDR2 FQNEAQ (reference sequence). The CDR3 coding sequence is TGTGCCAGCAGTCACCCGGTGCGGACAGGGGGACCGCGGGGCTACACCTTC. Translation gives CASSHPVRTGGPRGYTF.

The V gene is TRBV2, the J gene TRBJ2-5, with TRBD1 matching over 9 bases. The better agreement between TRBJ2-7 and the DNA end casts doubt on the J call. CDR1 and CDR2 from the germline V gene are SNHLY and FYNNEI. The CDR3 runs 16 residues. CDR3 in DNA: TGTGCCAGCAGACAGAAACAGGGGGCAATCCCCTACGAGCAGTACTTC. Protein product: CASRQKQGAIPYEQYF.

This sequence joins TRBV7-2 and TRBJ2-7, with 11 bases identical to TRBD1. V shed 6 bases, J shed 3 bases, and the junction held 4 bases outside the gene matches. Looked up from germline, CDR1 is SGHTA and CDR2 is FQGNSA. There are 14 residues in the CDR3. CDR3: CASSRTGGGYEQYF. The CDR3 region has the DNA TGTGCCAGCAGTAGGACAGGGGGCGGCTACGAGCAGTACTTC.

J is TRBJ2-1 and V is TRBV7-3; D is possibly TRBD2 (5 bases). Trimming removed 0 bases at V and 0 bases at J, with 12 bases between. Germline lookup yields CDR1 SGHTA and CDR2 FQGTGA. CDR3 length: 17 amino acids. The CDR3 nucleotides read TGTGCCAGCAGCTTAACGAGCGGAGGATCCTCCTACAATGAGCAGTTCTTC. As protein: CASSLTSGGSSYNEQFF.

The chain uses TRBV6-5 and TRBJ2-1, with 7 positions matching TRBD2. Per the germline V gene, CDR1 is MNHEY and CDR2 is SVGAGI. The CDR3 spans 12 residues. J lost 9 bases, V lost 10 bases, and 9 bases had no gene match. CDR3 in amino acids: CAISGQRGEQFF. CDR3 DNA: TGTGCCATCTCGGGGCAGCGGGGTGAGCAGTTCTTC.

V usage is TRBV4-2 and J usage is TRBJ2-1, with 9 bases matching TRBD2. CDR3 length: 14 amino acids. The ends lost 4 bases at V and 5 bases at J; junction bases unmatched: 3. Germline assignment: CDR1 LGHNA and CDR2 YNFKEQ. The CDR3 coding sequence is TGTGCCAGCAGCCGTGAGCGGGAGGACAATGAGCAGTTCTTC. It translates to CASSREREDNEQFF.

The rearrangement links TRBV27 to TRBJ2-5; 7 bases line up with TRBD2. CDR1 is MNHEY, CDR2 SMNVEV, per germline (reference sequence). The length of the CDR3 is 15 residues. The V segment lost 6 bases and the J segment 1 base; nucleotides outside the gene matches: 8. The DNA for the CDR3 is TGTGCCAGCAGCTTTAGCGGGCCTTCCCAAGAGACCCAGTACTTC. It is translated as CASSFSGPSQETQYF.

The chain uses TRBV19 and TRBJ2-7; 8 bases fit TRBD2. Germline CDR1 and CDR2: LNHDA and SQIVND (reference sequence). The CDR3 is 13 amino acids. J was trimmed by 5 bases and V by 0 bases; bases with no gene match: 0. CDR3 coding DNA: TGTGCCAGTAGTATAGAGACTAGCGACGAGCAGTACTTC. This codes for CASSIETSDEQYF. The full variable domain, completed using reference TRBV19 and TRBJ2-7, is DGGITQSPKYLFRKEGQNVTLSCEQNLNHDAMYWYRQDPGQGLRLIYYSQIVNDFQKGDIAEGYSVSREKKESFPLTVTSAQKNPTAFYLCASSIETSDEQYFGPGTRLTVT.

V and J are TRBV7-3 and TRBJ2-5; maybe TRBD1 (6 bases). V was clipped by 4 bases and J by 5 bases, with 17 bases between them. Germline CDR1 and CDR2: SGHTA and FQGTGA. The CDR3 contains 15 residues. CDR3 sequence (DNA): TGTGCCAGCAGCTCAGGGCCAGGGGAACTCGAGACCCAGTACTTC. Amino acid sequence: CASSSGPGELETQYF.

The chain is built from TRBV5-1 and TRBJ1-1; unclear D gene. Trimming pared 5 bases from V and 5 bases from J, leaving 13 bases between. This CDR3 has 13 amino acids. Germline CDR1 reads SGHRS; CDR2 reads YFSETQ. The CDR3 sequence: CASREGGRTEAFF. The CDR3 nucleotides are TGCGCCAGCAGGGAGGGAGGGAGGACTGAAGCTTTCTTT.

About this clone: The conserved closing phenylalanine or tryptophan is absent in this CDR3, likely reflecting a read error. J is TRBJ1-1 and V is TRBV30, with TRBD1 as a possible D gene (6 bases). This CDR3 contains 14 residues. Between the trimmed V and J ends, which lost 5 bases and 5 bases, there was a span of 18 bases. Per germline, CDR1 GTSNPN and CDR2 SVGIG (reference sequence). In nucleotides, the CDR3 is TGTGCCTGGGGGGAACAGGGTACGGAAACTGAAGCTTTCCTT. Residues: CAWGEQGTETEAFL.

V usage is TRBV28 and J usage is TRBJ2-5; TRBD2 is a possible D gene (6 bases). The J call may be in error: the DNA end matches TRBJ2-7 better. This CDR3 comprises 13 residues. Germline CDR1 MDHEN, CDR2 SYDVKM. The CDR3 nucleotides are TGTGCCAGCATAGCGGACGGGCCCTACGAGCAGTACTTC. This translates into CASIADGPYEQYF.

As concerns this clone: One end of the junction does not line up with germline, which may come from a read error. The V and J genes are TRBV7-7 and TRBJ2-2, with a tentative D call TRBD1 (5 bases). The CDR3 loop spans 15 amino acids. Germline V lookup: CDR1 SSHAT, CDR2 FNYEAQ (reference sequence). For the CDR3, the DNA is TGTGCTAGCAGCTTAGGGGCCCCGAACACCGGGGAGCTGTTTTTT. It yields the protein CASSLGAPNTGELFF.

The rearrangement links TRBV29-1 to TRBJ1-1; D is perhaps TRBD1 (5 bases). The CDR3 totals 13 residues. Between the trimmed V and J ends, which lost 7 bases and 5 bases, there was a span of 17 bases. Looked up from germline, CDR1 is SQVTM and CDR2 is ANQGSEA. The CDR3 DNA reads TGCAGCGCGAAATCCGGGACTCAGACTGAAGCTTTCTTT. Its protein product is CSAKSGTQTEAFF.

As concerns this clone: The conserved final phenylalanine or tryptophan is absent from the CDR3, which likely points to a read error. This chain connects TRBV29-1 to TRBJ2-7; 9 bases match TRBD2. The ends lost 5 bases at V and 6 bases at J; junction bases unmatched: 8. The CDR3 sequence is 13 residues long. Germline V gene lookup returns CDR1 SQVTM and CDR2 ANQGSEA. CDR3 loop: CSVRASGKAEQYS. DNA of the CDR3: TGCAGCGTTCGGGCTAGCGGGAAGGCCGAGCAGTACTCC.

The chain joins TRBV2 to TRBJ2-7; TRBD1 matches 9 bases. The CDR3 contains 13 residues. The germline gives CDR1 SNHLY, CDR2 FYNNEI. The ends lost 11 bases at V and 0 bases at J; junction bases unmatched: 5. The CDR3 sequence: CAEGQGDSYEQYF. As DNA, the CDR3 is TGTGCCGAGGGACAGGGCGACTCCTACGAGCAGTACTTC.

The V and J genes are TRBV30 and TRBJ2-3; 11 bases fit TRBD2. Germline-derived CDR1 and CDR2 are GTSNPN and SVGIG (reference sequence). V shed 5 bases, J shed 5 bases, and the junction held 18 bases outside the gene matches. The CDR3 has 18 amino acids. The CDR3 coding sequence is TGTGCCTGGGTACCGGGACTAGCGGCACCTACTGCACAAGATACGCAGTATTTT. It is translated as CAWVPGLAAPTAQDTQYF.

The chain has TRBV2 and TRBJ2-7; 9 nucleotides align to TRBD2. The CDR3 is 14 residues long. From germline, CDR1 is SNHLY and CDR2 FYNNEI. Trimming took 6 bases from V and 9 from J; bases not matched to a gene: 12. The CDR3 protein is CASRASGNSGVQYF. In DNA, the CDR3 is TGTGCCAGCAGGGCTAGCGGGAACTCAGGGGTGCAGTACTTC.

This chain joins TRBV19 and TRBJ2-1; 10 bases are shared with TRBD2. V was clipped by 7 bases and J by 2 bases; unmatched bases: 2. From germline, CDR1 is LNHDA and CDR2 SQIVND (reference sequence). The CDR3 contains 14 residues. This CDR3 reads CASNLAGAYNEQFF. CDR3 in DNA: TGTGCCAGTAACCTAGCGGGAGCCTACAATGAGCAGTTCTTC.

The chain has TRBV5-4 and TRBJ2-6, with 8 bases identical to TRBD1. Germline CDR1 is SGHNT and CDR2 is YYREEE (reference sequence). The junction had 12 bases not matched to a gene; V was cut back by 0 bases and J by 1 base. CDR3 length: 20 amino acids. The chain's CDR3 is CASSLGLTGALFSGANVLTF. The CDR3 DNA sequence: TGTGCCAGCAGCTTGGGACTGACAGGGGCTCTTTTTTCTGGGGCCAACGTCCTGACTTTC.

V gene TRBV29-1 combines with J gene TRBJ1-5; 8 nucleotides agree with TRBD1. The CDR3 loop spans 13 amino acids. Germline CDR1 reads SQVTM; CDR2 reads ANQGSEA. J gave up 1 base and V 6 bases, and 2 bases lay outside the gene matches. The CDR3 spells CSVQGASNQPQHF. The CDR3 region has the DNA TGCAGCGTGCAGGGGGCCAGCAATCAGCCCCAGCATTTT. The variable domain in full, completed from reference TRBV29-1 and TRBJ1-5, reads SAVISQKPSRDICQRGTSLTIQCQVDSQVTMMFWYRQQPGQSLTLIATANQGSEATYESGFVIDKFPISRPNLTFSTLTVSNMSPEDSSIYLCSVQGASNQPQHFGDGTRLSIL.

The chain uses TRBV6-1 and TRBJ2-7; the match to TRBD1 covers 9 bases. CDR3 length: 14 residues. Germline CDR1 MNHNS, CDR2 SASEGT. Unmatched junction bases numbered 11, after V lost 7 bases and J lost 7 bases. The CDR3: CASTEMGGTGEQYF. Written as DNA, the CDR3 is TGTGCCAGCACCGAGATGGGCGGGACAGGGGAGCAGTACTTC.

The chain links TRBV5-1 to TRBJ2-7, with a tentative D call TRBD1 (6 bases). The germline V and J ends were trimmed by 1 base and 2 bases, with 10 bases remaining between them. The V gene's germline CDR1 is SGHRS and CDR2 YFSETQ. The CDR3 has 14 amino acids. The CDR3 region has the DNA TGCGCCAGCAGCTTGCTACAGGGTACCTACGAGCAGTACTTC. This encodes CASSLLQGTYEQYF.